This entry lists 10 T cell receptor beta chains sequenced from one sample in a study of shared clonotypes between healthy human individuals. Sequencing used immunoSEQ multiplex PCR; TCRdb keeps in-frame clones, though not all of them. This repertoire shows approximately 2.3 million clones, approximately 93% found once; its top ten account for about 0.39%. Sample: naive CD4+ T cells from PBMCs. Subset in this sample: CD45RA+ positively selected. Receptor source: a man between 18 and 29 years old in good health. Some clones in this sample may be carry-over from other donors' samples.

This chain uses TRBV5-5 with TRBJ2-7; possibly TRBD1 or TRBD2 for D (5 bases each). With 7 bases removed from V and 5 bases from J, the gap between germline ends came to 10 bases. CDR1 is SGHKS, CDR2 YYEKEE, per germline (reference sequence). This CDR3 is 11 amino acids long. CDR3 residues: CASGGFDEQYF. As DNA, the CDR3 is TGTGCCAGCGGGGGTTTCGACGAGCAGTACTTC.

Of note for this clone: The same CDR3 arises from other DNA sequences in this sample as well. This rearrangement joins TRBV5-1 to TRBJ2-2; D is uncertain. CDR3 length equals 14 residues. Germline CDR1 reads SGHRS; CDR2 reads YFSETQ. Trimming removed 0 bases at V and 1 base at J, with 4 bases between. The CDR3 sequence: CASSLGLNTGELFF. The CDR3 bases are TGCGCCAGCAGCTTGGGGCTGAACACCGGGGAGCTGTTTTTT.

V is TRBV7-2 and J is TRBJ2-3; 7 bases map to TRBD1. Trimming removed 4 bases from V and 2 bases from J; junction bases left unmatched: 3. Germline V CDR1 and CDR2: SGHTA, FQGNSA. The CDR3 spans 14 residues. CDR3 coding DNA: TGTGCCAGCAGCTCAGGACAGGTCACAGATACGCAGTATTTT. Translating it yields CASSSGQVTDTQYF.

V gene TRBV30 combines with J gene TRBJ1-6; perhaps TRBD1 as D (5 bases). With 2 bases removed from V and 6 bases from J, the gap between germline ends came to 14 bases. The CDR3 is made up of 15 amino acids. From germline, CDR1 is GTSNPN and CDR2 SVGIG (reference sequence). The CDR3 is CAWSIPGTANSPLHF. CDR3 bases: TGTGCCTGGAGTATACCGGGGACCGCTAATTCACCCCTCCACTTT. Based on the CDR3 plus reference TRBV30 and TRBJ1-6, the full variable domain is SQTIHQWPATLVQPVGSPLSLECTVEGTSNPNLYWYRQAAGRGLQLLFYSVGIGQISSEVPQNLSASRPQDRQFILSSKKLLLSDSGFYLCAWSIPGTANSPLHFGNGTRLTVT.

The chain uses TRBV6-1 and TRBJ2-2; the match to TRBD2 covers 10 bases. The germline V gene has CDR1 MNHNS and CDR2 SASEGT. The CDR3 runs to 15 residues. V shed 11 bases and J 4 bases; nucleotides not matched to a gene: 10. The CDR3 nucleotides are TGTGCCTCGGCTAGCGGGAGTGTGGCCACCGGGGAGCTGTTTTTT. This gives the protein CASASGSVATGELFF.

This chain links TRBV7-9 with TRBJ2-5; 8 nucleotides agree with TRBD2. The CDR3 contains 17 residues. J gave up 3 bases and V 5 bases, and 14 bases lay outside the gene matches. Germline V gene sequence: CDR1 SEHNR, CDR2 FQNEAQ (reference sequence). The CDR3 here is CASSQGLLGTRKETQYF. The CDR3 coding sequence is TGTGCCAGCAGCCAAGGGCTCCTGGGGACTAGAAAAGAGACCCAGTACTTC.

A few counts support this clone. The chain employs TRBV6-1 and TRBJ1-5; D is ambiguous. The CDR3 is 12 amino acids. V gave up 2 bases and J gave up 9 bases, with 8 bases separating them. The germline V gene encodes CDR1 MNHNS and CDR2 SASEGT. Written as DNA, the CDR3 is TGTGCCAGCAGTGAACCGGGTCGGCCCCAGCATTTT. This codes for CASSEPGRPQHF.

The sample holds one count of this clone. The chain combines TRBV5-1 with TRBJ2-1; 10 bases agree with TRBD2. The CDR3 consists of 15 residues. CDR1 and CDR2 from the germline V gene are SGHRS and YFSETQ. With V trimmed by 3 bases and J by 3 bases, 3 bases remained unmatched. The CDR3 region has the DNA TGCGCCAGCAGCTCCGGGACTAGCGTCTACAATGAGCAGTTCTTC. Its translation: CASSSGTSVYNEQFF.

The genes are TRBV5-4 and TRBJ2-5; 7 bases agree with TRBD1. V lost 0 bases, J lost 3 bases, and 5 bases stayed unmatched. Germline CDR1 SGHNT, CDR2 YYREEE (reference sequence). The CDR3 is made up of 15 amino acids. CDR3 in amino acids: CASSLVGTEKETQYF. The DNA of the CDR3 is TGTGCCAGCAGCTTGGTAGGGACAGAGAAAGAGACCCAGTACTTC. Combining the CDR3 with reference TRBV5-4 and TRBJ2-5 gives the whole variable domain ETGVTQSPTHLIKTRGQQVTLRCSSQSGHNTVSWYQQALGQGPQFIFQYYREEENGRGNFPPRFSGLQFPNYSSELNVNALELDDSALYLCASSLVGTEKETQYFGPGTRLLVL.

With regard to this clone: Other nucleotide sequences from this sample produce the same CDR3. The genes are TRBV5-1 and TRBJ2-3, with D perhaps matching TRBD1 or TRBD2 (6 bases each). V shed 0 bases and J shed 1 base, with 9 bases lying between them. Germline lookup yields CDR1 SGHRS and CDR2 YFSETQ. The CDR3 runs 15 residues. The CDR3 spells CASSLAGEGTDTQYF. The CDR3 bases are TGCGCCAGCAGCTTGGCAGGGGAGGGCACAGATACGCAGTATTTT.